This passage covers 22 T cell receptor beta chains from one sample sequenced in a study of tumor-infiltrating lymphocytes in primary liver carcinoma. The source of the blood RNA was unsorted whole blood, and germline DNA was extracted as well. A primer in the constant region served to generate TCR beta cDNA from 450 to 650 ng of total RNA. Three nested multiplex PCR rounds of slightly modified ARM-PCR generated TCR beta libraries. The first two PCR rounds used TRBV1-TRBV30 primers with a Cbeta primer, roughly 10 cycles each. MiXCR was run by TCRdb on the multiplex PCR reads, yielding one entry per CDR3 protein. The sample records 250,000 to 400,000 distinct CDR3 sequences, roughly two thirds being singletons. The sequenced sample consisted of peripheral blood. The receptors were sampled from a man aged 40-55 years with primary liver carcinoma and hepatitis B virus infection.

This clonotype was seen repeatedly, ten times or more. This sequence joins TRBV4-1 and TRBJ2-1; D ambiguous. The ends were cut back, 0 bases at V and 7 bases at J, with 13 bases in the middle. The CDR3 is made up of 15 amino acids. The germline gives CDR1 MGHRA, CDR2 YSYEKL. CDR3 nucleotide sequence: TGCGCCAGCAGCCAAGATCAAGCCGACTGGAATGAGCAGTTCTTC. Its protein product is CASSQDQADWNEQFF.

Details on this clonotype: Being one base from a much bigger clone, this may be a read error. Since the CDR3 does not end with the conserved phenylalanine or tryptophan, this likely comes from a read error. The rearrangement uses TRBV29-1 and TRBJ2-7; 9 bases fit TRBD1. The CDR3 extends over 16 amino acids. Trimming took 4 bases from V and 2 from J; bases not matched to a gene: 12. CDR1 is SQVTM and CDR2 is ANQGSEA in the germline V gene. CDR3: CSVGASGTGSPYEQYI. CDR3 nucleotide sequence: TGCAGCGTTGGGGCTTCCGGGACAGGGAGTCCCTACGAGCAGTACATC.

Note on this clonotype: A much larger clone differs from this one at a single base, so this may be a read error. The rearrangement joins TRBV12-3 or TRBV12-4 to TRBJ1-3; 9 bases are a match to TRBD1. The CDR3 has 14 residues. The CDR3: CASTDRGPGNSIYF. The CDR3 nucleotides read TGTGCCAGCACGGACAGGGGACCTGGAAACAGCATATATTTT.

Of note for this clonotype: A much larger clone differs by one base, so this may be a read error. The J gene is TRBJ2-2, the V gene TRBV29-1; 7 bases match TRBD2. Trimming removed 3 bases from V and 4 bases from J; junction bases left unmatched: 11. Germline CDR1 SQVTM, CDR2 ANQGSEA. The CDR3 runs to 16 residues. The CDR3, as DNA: TGCAGCGTTGATGCGGGAGTGGCGGCCGTCACCGGGGAGCTGTTTTTT. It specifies CSVDAGVAAVTGELFF.

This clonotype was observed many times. Here the CDR3 DNA reads TGTGCCAGCAGCTTAGGCGGGGGGGGTATACAAGAGACCCAGTACTTC. Its translation: CASSLGGGGIQETQYF. The chain joins TRBV11-2 to TRBJ2-5, with 9 bases fitting TRBD2. V lost 1 base, J lost 2 bases, and 5 bases stayed unmatched. From germline, CDR1 is SGHAT and CDR2 FQNNGV. This CDR3 comprises 16 residues.

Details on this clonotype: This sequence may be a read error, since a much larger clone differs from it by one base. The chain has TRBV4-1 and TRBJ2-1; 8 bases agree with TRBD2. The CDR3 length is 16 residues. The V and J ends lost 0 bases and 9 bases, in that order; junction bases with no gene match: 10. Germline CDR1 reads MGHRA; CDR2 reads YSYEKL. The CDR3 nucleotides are TGCGCCAGCAGCCAAGATGACGGGAGGGTCGGGGGTGAGCAGTTCTTC. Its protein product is CASSQDDGRVGGEQFF.

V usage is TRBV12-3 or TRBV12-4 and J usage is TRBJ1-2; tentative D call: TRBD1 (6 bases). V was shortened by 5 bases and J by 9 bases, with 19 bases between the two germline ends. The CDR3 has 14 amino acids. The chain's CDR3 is CASSPGARGPRYTF. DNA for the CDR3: TGTGCCAGCAGTCCAGGGGCGAGGGGACCTCGCTACACCTTC.

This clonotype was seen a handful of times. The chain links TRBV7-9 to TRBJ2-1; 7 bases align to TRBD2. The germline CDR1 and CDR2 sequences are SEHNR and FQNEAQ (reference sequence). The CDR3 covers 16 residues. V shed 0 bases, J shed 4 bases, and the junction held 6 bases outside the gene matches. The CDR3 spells CASSLAGGTNYNEQFF. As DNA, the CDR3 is TGTGCCAGCAGCTTAGCGGGGGGGACTAATTACAATGAGCAGTTCTTC.

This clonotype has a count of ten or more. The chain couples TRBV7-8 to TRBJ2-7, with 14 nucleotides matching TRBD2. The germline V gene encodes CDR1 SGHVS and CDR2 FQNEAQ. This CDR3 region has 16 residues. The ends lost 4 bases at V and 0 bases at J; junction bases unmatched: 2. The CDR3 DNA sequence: TGTGCCAGCAGCTCGGGGACTAGCGGGAGCTCCTACGAGCAGTACTTC. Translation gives CASSSGTSGSSYEQYF.

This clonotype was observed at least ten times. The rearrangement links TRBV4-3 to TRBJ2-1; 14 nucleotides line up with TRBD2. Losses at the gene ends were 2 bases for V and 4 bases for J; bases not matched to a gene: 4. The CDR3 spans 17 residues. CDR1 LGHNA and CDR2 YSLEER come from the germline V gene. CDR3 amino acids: CASSQLGLAGGYNEQFF. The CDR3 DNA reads TGCGCCAGCAGCCAACTCGGACTAGCGGGAGGTTACAATGAGCAGTTCTTC.

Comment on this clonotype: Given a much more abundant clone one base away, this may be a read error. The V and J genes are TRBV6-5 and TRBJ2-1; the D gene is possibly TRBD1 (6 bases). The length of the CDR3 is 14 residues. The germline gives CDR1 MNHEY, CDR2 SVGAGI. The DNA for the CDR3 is TGTGCCAGCAGCGGACAGTCAGTAAACAATGGGCAGTTCTTC. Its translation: CASSGQSVNNGQFF.

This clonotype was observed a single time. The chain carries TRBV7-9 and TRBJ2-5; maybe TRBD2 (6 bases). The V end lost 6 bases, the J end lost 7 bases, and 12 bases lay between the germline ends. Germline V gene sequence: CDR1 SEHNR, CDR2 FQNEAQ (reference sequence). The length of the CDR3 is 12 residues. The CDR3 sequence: CASRWEEGTQYF. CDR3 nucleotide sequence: TGTGCCAGCAGATGGGAGGAAGGGACCCAGTACTTC.

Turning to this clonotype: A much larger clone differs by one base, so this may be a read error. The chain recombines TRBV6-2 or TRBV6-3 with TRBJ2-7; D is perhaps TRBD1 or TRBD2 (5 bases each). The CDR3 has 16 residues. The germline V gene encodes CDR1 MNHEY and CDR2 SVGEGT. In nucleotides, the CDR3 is TGTGCCAACAGTCACCCCCGGGACCAGGGCGCCTACGAGCAGTACTTC. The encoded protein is CANSHPRDQGAYEQYF.

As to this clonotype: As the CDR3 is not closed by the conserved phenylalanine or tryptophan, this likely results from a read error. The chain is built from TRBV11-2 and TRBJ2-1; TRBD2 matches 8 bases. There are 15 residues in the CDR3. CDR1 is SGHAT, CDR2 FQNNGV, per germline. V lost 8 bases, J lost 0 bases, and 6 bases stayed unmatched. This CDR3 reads CASSLSGSSYNEQFS. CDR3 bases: TGTGCCAGCTCGTTGAGCGGGAGCTCCTACAATGAGCAGTTCTCC.

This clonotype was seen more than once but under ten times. The CDR3, as DNA: TGTGCCAGCAGCGCACTAGCGGAACACACAGATACGCAGTATTTT. It codes for CASSALAEHTDTQYF. The gene calls are TRBV13 and TRBJ2-3, with 8 bases fitting TRBD2. The CDR3 totals 15 residues. Trimming cost V 5 bases and J 2 bases; bases outside gene matches: 6. Germline CDR1 PRHDT, CDR2 FYEKMQ (reference sequence).

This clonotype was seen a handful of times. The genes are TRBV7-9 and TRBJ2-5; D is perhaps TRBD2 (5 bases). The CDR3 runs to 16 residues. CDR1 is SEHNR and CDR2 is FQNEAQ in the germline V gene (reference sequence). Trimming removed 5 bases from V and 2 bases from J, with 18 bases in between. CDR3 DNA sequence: TGTGCCAGCAGCGAGGATTGGACTGCGCGTCAAGAGACCCAGTACTTC. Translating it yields CASSEDWTARQETQYF.

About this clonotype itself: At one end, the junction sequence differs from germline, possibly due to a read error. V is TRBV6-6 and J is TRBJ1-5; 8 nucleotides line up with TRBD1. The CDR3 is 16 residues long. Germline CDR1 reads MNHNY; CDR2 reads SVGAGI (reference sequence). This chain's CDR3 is CASSPGQGVGNQPQHF. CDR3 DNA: TGTGCCAGCAGCCCTGGACAGGGCGTGGGCAATCAGCCCCAGCACTTT.

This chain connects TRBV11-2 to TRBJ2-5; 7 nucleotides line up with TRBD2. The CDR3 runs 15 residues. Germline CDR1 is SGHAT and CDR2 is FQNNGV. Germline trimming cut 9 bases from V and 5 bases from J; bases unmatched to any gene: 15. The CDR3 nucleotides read TGTGCCAGTAGTCGTTGGACTAGTCCCGCGGAGACCCAGTACTTC. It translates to CASSRWTSPAETQYF.

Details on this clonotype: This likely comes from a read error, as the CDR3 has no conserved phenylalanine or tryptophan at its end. In DNA, the CDR3 is TGTGCCTGCAGCCCCGGACGTCTAGTGGGAGGAAACACCGGGGAGCTGTTTATT. Amino acids: CACSPGRLVGGNTGELFI. The chain couples TRBV11-3 to TRBJ2-2; tentative D call: TRBD2 (6 bases). Germline V gene data show CDR1 as SGHNT and CDR2 as YENEEA. The CDR3 extends over 18 amino acids.

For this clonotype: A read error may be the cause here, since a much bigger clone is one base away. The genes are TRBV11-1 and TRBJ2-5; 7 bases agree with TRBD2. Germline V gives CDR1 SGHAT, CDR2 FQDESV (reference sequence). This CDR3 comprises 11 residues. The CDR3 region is CAGGDQEAQCF. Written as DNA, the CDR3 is TGTGCCGGGGGGGACCAAGAGGCCCAGTGCTTC.

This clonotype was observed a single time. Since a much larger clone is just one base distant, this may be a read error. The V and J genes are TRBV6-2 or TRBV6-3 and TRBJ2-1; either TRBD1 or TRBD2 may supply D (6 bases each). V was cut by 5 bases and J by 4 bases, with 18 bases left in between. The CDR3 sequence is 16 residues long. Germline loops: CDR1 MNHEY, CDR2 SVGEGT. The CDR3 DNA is TGTGCCAGCAGTAAAATACAGGGAGGCGTATACAATGAGCAGTTCTTC. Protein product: CASSKIQGGVYNEQFF.

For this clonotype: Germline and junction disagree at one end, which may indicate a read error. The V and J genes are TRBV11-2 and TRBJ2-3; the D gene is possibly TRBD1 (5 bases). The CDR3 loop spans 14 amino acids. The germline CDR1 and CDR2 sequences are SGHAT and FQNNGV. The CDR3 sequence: CTSSLNRQGDMQYF. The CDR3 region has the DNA TGTACCAGCAGCCTAAACAGACAAGGGGATATGCAGTATTTT. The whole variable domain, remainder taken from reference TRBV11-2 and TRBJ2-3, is EAGVAQSPRYKIIEKRQSVAFWCNPISGHATLYWYQQILGQGPKLLIQFQNNGVVDDSQLPKDRFSAERLKGVDSTLKIQPAKLEDSAVYLCTSSLNRQGDMQYFGPGTRLTVL.